This TCR beta chain emerged from a study of cytomegalovirus exposure and HLA in healthy donors (TCRdb year 2017). Study-level background: According to an earlier analysis of several hundred of the donors, about 180 million T cells yielded 95 million to 140 million unique TCR beta sequences and roughly 280 Gb of sequence data. An early release covering 550 to 650 HLA-typed donors comprised about 310 gigabases of sequencing data and roughly 86 million unique TCR sequences. HLA typing included class I and class II loci at four-digit resolution. A later analysis re-examined previously published TCR beta repertoires from hundreds of donors and added high-resolution HLA genotyping to investigate patterns of TCR occurrence. Typing coverage differed by locus: A, B, C, DRB1 and DQB1 were typed in about 620-630 donors, DQA1 in roughly 500, DPA1 in approximately 600, and DPB1 in about 450. Donor age, sex, ethnicity and CMV serostatus were compiled together with the repertoire data. Every discovery cohort repertoire had been produced on one sequencing platform. To predict cytomegalovirus infection status, the study brought together high-throughput TCR immunosequencing, statistical association of individual TCRs with disease status, and machine learning. Roughly 5 DR-DQ haplotypes were handled as single units for association and clustering because linkage in the cohort was strong. Among the roughly 430 genotyped donors, around 81% belonged to the genetic ancestry cluster associated with self-reported Caucasian donors. The study profiled the T cell repertoires of more than 500 subjects by immunosequencing and related them to cytomegalovirus serostatus. Among 398 genotyped donors of the cohort, an average of roughly 230,000 unique TCR beta nucleotide sequences was sequenced per donor, of which about 18% were non-productive. The later analysis used no new phenotypic data to find candidate immune exposures, relying instead on TCR beta sequences and their occurrence across donors. Besides the first cohort of 500 to 700 subjects, a separate validation cohort made up of roughly 120 different subjects was used. The study aimed to test whether signatures of past pathogen exposure could be identified by cataloging public T cell receptors. An earlier analysis of around 640 of the donors used high-throughput TCR beta sequencing to judge whether each TCR beta V gene segment behaved as functional or pseudogenic. Genome-wide SNP genotypes for about three fifths of the roughly 670 donors were used in a later genetic analysis, which treated that subset as a discovery cohort.

The cohort consisted of 600 or so healthy bone marrow donors. At the time of sampling, every cohort member was nominally healthy, though immune exposures that went unrecorded were likely present. The donor tested CMV seronegative, placing the donor among the 350 or so seronegative members of the cohort. A peripheral blood sample was collected from each donor, and TCR beta sequencing was performed on peripheral blood mononuclear cells. Genomic DNA was extracted from the blood cell samples with the Qiagen DNeasy Blood Extraction Kit. This clone has just one count. This clone's antigen is unknown. No qualities accompany the bases; no much larger clone lies one base away. The receptor library was made with the immunoSEQ multiplex PCR assay. A mixture of 60 forward primers for TCR Vbeta segments and 13 reverse primers for TCR Jbeta segments was used in the multiplex PCR. The CDR3 region of rearranged TCR beta genes was amplified from genomic DNA with a multiplex PCR assay. The Illumina HiSeq System was used to sequence the amplified TCR beta libraries as 87-base-pair reads. For the original study's pipeline: A later analysis counted approximately 76 million unique TCR beta chains across the approximately 700 repertoires, and 10 million to 12 million of these chains were shared by at least two donors. Raw reads were error-corrected and collapsed into unique sequences with a nearest-neighbor algorithm that merged closely related sequences to remove PCR and sequencing errors. To assign V, D and J gene segments, CDR3 sequences were aligned to IMGT reference sequences. For a sequence to be retained, a match of at least six nucleotides was required to both a V gene segment and a J gene segment. A rearrangement was called productive if the CDR3 had no stop codons and remained in frame with V and J, and every other rearrangement was called non-productive. CDR3 was defined according to IMGT convention as the region running from the second conserved V-encoded cysteine to the conserved J-encoded phenylalanine. In an earlier analysis of around 640 of the donors, sequences lacking an unambiguous match to a single V gene segment were excluded. In an earlier analysis of several hundred of the donors, a V segment was called functional when productive rearrangements were above 56.7%, and segregating when the standard deviation between donors exceeded 5%. A statistical classification framework was built for diagnosing cytomegalovirus status from the catalog of TCR beta chain sequences. A later analysis assigned V and J genes by comparing TCR nucleotide sequences with IMGT/GENE-DB human TR gene sequences. The TCRdist pipeline was used in a later analysis to assign CDR3 sequences and most-parsimonious VDJ recombination scenarios. In a later analysis, each TCR beta chain was defined by its CDR3 amino acid sequence together with its V-gene family, and reads without a unique V-gene family were excluded. In a later analysis, 500 to 700 highly shared, low-generation-probability nucleotide sequences were removed to address suspected cross-contamination and a sequencing artifact. In a later analysis, a clonal expansion index was calculated for each public chain from normalized within-repertoire ranks of inferred template counts. A later analysis computed generation probabilities with a VDJ recombination model fitted to out-of-frame rearrangements, and checked the results against IGoR. Hypergeometric tests were used in a later analysis to score TCR-TCR, TCR-HLA and TCR-CMV co-occurrence, with a repertoire-size bias correction applied to the TCR pairs. To estimate false discovery rates, a later analysis permuted the HLA or CMV assignments 20 times. In a later analysis, co-occurring TCRs were grouped with DBSCAN, and TCRdist sequence similarity was added when clustering was performed within HLA-allele-positive subsets. Repertoires with fewer than 30,000 or more than 120,000 public chains, plus five repertoires with anomalous nucleotide sharing, were excluded from co-occurrence clustering. The clones in this table, taken by TCRdb from immuneACCESS, are in-frame only. Not every clone is retained; where verified, under half of the shortfall comes from an unresolved V gene, and the cause of the rest is unknown. The V and J calls and clone size come from that table; D and trimming were worked out from the DNA. Present in this sample are some 120,000 clones, 75% to 85% of which were seen just once. The ten largest clones take up about 2.5% of the sample.

CDR1 and CDR2, per the germline V gene, are SGHDT and YYEEEE. Relative to germline, V is missing 1 base and J is missing 4 bases, with 6 bases of the junction outside any gene match. The CDR3 sequence holds 15 residues, the cysteine and phenylalanine included. Kept here is only the CDR3 DNA, which spans 45 bases and is read in frame from base 1. What the authors observed across the whole study: According to a later analysis, parvovirus B19, influenza, CMV and Epstein-Barr virus appeared linked to several top co-occurrence clusters. The presence/absence analyses assumed that sequencing depth was roughly uniform across donors, and that assumption may not be true. For the cohort, immune exposure information was limited to CMV serostatus. Because counts were too low, seventeen rarely observed V segments, including chromosome 9 orphons, were excluded from the earlier analysis of 587 of the donors. The cohort was sequenced for TCR beta chains only, and without alpha or paired-chain data the features that could be detected were limited. Because the 87-base-pair reads could not distinguish some IMGT-functional V segments, including TRBV6-2 and TRBV6-3, those segments were excluded. Across donors, most TCR sequences were observed very rarely, whereas some public TCRs were present in many individuals. In both the original and validation cohorts, the classifier was reported to diagnose cytomegalovirus status with high specificity and sensitivity. Correlated functional status among segregating V segments might be attributable to linkage disequilibrium, but an unknown experimental factor could not be ruled out. The sequencing pipeline was judged likely to have produced a cluster of highly shared sequence variants as a technical artifact. According to the authors, the approach could potentially be generalized to other disease states and immunological phenotypes. A later analysis found that TCR association rates varied across HLA loci, with DRB1 alleles showing the most associated TCRs and HLA-C alleles the fewest. A few of the identified cytomegalovirus-associated TCR beta chains were confirmed in vitro to be specific for cytomegalovirus antigens. In a later analysis, HLA-associated TCR beta chains were found to be more clonally expanded and to have lower generation probabilities than equally common non-associated chains. In an earlier analysis of some 640 of the donors, most TCR beta V segments were observed in productive rearrangements about 90% or about 30% of the time, broadly matching IMGT annotations. In a later genetic analysis, fewer N-insertions in productive TCRs were reported among donors in an Asian-associated ancestry cluster than the approximately 710-donor mean. The study listed approximately 150 TCR beta chains as associated with cytomegalovirus. Because HLA typing was missing for some donors at each locus, association tests included only the typed subset. Specific HLA alleles were associated with about 17,000 TCR beta sequences at a false discovery rate of 0.05 in a later analysis. Strong co-occurrence of HLA alleles, especially DR and DQ, made assigning TCR associations to individual alleles difficult. A further reported finding was that TCR beta sequences accurately predicted the HLA-A and HLA-B alleles for most subjects in the first cohort. According to a later analysis, most CMV-associated TCR beta chains appeared to be HLA-restricted, and the HLA associations seemed to be driven largely by CMV exposure. In a later genetic analysis, a missense DCLRE1C variant was associated with V-gene and J-gene trimming of TCR beta chains, and the association was replicated in an independent cohort.

This clonotype originated in a young man in good health and CMV-seronegative. Sequencing input: PBMCs. The rearrangement combines TRBV5-6 with TRBJ2-5; 8 of the junction bases match TRBD2. The CDR3 is CASSLRLAGPETQYF. The DNA sequence follows: TGTGCCAGCAGCTTGAGGCTAGCGGGTCCAGAGACCCAGTACTTC. Outside the CDR3, residues come from the reference TRBV5-6 and TRBJ2-5 proteins, so the full variable domain is: DAGVTQSPTHLIKTRGQQVTLRCSPKSGHDTVSWYQQALGQGPQFIFQYYEEEERQRGNFPDRFSGHQFPNYSSELNVNALLLGDSALYLCASSLRLAGPETQYFGPGTRLLVL.